Included here is one T cell receptor beta chain sequence, with context. V was pared by 0 bases and J by 8 bases, with 13 bases between. The germline CDR1 and CDR2 sequences are PRHDT and FYEKMQ (reference sequence). This CDR3 has 14 residues. These data originate in a study of T cell responses to AZD1222 COVID-19 vaccine. Clones were read by immunoSEQ multiplex PCR, and TCRdb kept only the in-frame ones, dropping some. The sample has more than 95,000 clones, less than 90% seen once. The clonotype comes from an adult in good health. Sequencing was performed on peripheral blood, taken on day 0 of AZD1222 vaccination. The chain joins TRBV13 to TRBJ1-1, with D perhaps matching TRBD1 (6 bases). The CDR3 nucleotides read TGTGCCAGCAGCTTAGGACAGGGAGGATCGGAAGCTTTCTTT. Translated, it gives CASSLGQGGSEAFF. The full variable domain, with the rest looked up from reference TRBV13 and TRBJ1-1, is AAGVIQSPRHLIKEKRETATLKCYPIPRHDTVYWYQQGPGQDPQFLISFYEKMQSDKGSIPDRFSAQQFSDYHSELNMSSLELGDSALYFCASSLGQGGSEAFFGQGTRLTVV.